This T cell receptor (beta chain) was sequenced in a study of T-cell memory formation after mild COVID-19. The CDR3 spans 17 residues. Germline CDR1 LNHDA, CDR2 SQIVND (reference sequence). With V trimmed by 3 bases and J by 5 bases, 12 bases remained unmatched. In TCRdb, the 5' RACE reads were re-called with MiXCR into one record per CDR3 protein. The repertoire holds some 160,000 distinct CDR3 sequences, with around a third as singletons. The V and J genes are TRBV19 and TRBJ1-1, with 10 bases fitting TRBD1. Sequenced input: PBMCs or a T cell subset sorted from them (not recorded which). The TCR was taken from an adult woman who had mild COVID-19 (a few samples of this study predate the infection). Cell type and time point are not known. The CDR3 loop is CASSILPGQGLITEAFF. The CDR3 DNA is TGTGCCAGTAGTATCCTCCCGGGACAGGGGTTGATAACTGAAGCTTTCTTT. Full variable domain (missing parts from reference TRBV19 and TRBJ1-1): DGGITQSPKYLFRKEGQNVTLSCEQNLNHDAMYWYRQDPGQGLRLIYYSQIVNDFQKGDIAEGYSVSREKKESFPLTVTSAQKNPTAFYLCASSILPGQGLITEAFFGQGTRLTVV.